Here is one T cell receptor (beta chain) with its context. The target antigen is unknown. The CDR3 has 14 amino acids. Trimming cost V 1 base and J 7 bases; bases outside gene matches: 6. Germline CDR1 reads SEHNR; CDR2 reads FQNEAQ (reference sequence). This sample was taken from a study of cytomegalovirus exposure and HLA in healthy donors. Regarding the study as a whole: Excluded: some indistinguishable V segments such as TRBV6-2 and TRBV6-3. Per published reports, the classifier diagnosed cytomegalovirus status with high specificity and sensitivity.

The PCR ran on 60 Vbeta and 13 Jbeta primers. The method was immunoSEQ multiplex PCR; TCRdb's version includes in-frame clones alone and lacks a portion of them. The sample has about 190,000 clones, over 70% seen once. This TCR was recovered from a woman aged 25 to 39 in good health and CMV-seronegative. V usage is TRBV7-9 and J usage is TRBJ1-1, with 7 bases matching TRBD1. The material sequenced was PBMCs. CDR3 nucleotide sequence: TGTGCCAGCAGCTTAGGAGACAGGGATGTTGAAGCTTTCTTT. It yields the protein CASSLGDRDVEAFF.